Below, 32 T cell receptor beta chains from the same sample are listed, as sequenced in a study of cytomegalovirus exposure and HLA in healthy donors. PCR was performed using 60 Vbeta and 13 Jbeta primers. Profiled with immunoSEQ multiplex PCR; TCRdb holds only in-frame clones, not every one. The repertoire holds about 200,000 clones, with about four fifths as singletons. Sequencing was performed on PBMCs. The receptors stem from a woman aged 18-29 years in good health and CMV-seronegative.

V is TRBV28 and J is TRBJ2-6, with 10 nucleotides matching TRBD1. The CDR3 contains 18 residues. The V gene's germline CDR1 is MDHEN and CDR2 SYDVKM. V was clipped by 5 bases and J by 0 bases; unmatched bases: 7. The CDR3 protein is CASSTPGTGVSGANVLTF. CDR3 in DNA: TGTGCCAGCAGTACACCCGGGACAGGGGTCTCTGGGGCCAACGTCCTGACTTTC.

This rearrangement joins TRBV7-9 to TRBJ1-1; maybe TRBD1 (5 bases). This CDR3 is 13 amino acids long. Trimming pared 4 bases from V and 1 base from J, leaving 7 bases between. Germline V gives CDR1 SEHNR, CDR2 FQNEAQ (reference sequence). The CDR3 nucleotides are TGTGCCAGCAGCTGGGGGGGGAACACTGAAGCTTTCTTT. It yields the protein CASSWGGNTEAFF.

This chain uses TRBV27 with TRBJ1-2; D might be TRBD1 (5 bases). This CDR3 spans 13 amino acids. V dropped 5 bases and J dropped 2 bases, with 9 bases sitting between them. Per the germline V gene, CDR1 is MNHEY and CDR2 is SMNVEV (reference sequence). The DNA for the CDR3 is TGTGCCAGCAGTACCCGACAGAACTATGGCTACACCTTC. Residues: CASSTRQNYGYTF.

The rearrangement uses TRBV4-2 and TRBJ2-2, with TRBD2 matching 14 bases. Germline loops: CDR1 LGHNA, CDR2 YNFKEQ. The CDR3 extends over 19 amino acids. V lost 8 bases, J lost 4 bases, and 15 bases stayed unmatched. This chain's CDR3 is CASENTGLAGDPPTGELFF. The CDR3 nucleotides are TGTGCCAGCGAAAATACGGGACTAGCGGGAGATCCGCCCACCGGGGAGCTGTTTTTT.

This clone was detected only a few times. The chain combines TRBV4-3 with TRBJ1-2; D possibly corresponds to TRBD1 (6 bases). Germline CDR1 and CDR2: LGHNA and YSLEER. The CDR3 runs 14 residues. Deletions cut 4 bases from V and 4 bases from J, with 13 bases between. The CDR3 region is CASSPLTGGYGYTF. The CDR3 coding sequence is TGCGCCAGCAGCCCGTTGACAGGCGGCTATGGCTACACCTTC.

CDR3 region: CASSHLAGGHNEQFF. The CDR3 DNA reads as TGTGCCAGCAGTCACCTAGCGGGAGGTCACAATGAGCAGTTCTTC. This chain uses TRBV6-1 with TRBJ2-1, with TRBD2 identical over 11 bases. This CDR3 has 15 residues. Germline loops: CDR1 MNHNS, CDR2 SASEGT. Unmatched junction bases numbered 5, after V lost 5 bases and J lost 5 bases.

The V and J genes are TRBV6-5 and TRBJ2-1; possible D gene TRBD2, 6 bases. V dropped 6 bases and J dropped 8 bases, with 14 bases sitting between them. This CDR3 has 13 amino acids. CDR1 is MNHEY, CDR2 SVGAGI, per germline. The CDR3 sequence is CASRTGDVDEQFF. The CDR3 nucleotides are TGTGCCAGCAGAACGGGGGACGTGGATGAGCAGTTCTTC.

This chain connects TRBV5-6 to TRBJ2-7; 11 bases line up with TRBD1. In germline, CDR1 is SGHDT, CDR2 YYEEEE. Unmatched junction bases numbered 6, after V lost 3 bases and J lost 4 bases. The CDR3 covers 15 residues. As DNA, the CDR3 is TGTGCCAGCAGCTGTTGGGACAGGGGGGAGTACGAGCAGTACTTC. It translates to CASSCWDRGEYEQYF.

This chain joins TRBV9 and TRBJ1-6, with 8 bases aligning to TRBD1. The V and J ends lost 3 bases and 6 bases, in that order; junction bases with no gene match: 5. The germline gives CDR1 SGDLS, CDR2 YYNGEE. This CDR3 has 15 residues. The CDR3 is CASSAGQGGNSPLHF. CDR3 sequence (DNA): TGTGCCAGCAGCGCCGGACAGGGAGGTAATTCACCCCTCCACTTT.

This sequence joins TRBV6-6 and TRBJ2-7; TRBD2 matches at 8 bases. CDR3 size: 13 residues. The junction had 7 bases not matched to a gene; V was cut back by 5 bases and J by 7 bases. In germline, CDR1 is MNHNY, CDR2 SVGAGI (reference sequence). This CDR3 reads CASSRMSGSEQYF. In nucleotides, the CDR3 is TGTGCCAGCAGTAGAATGAGCGGGAGTGAGCAGTACTTC.

This clone was observed a single time. The chain recombines TRBV27 with TRBJ1-5; D may be TRBD1 (6 bases). There are 16 residues in the CDR3. With 6 bases removed from V and 2 bases from J, the gap between germline ends came to 17 bases. Per the germline V gene, CDR1 is MNHEY and CDR2 is SMNVEV (reference sequence). CDR3 nucleotides: TGTGCCAGCAGCGCCCTCGGGCGACAGGGCAATCAGCCCCAGCATTTT. It is translated as CASSALGRQGNQPQHF.

V and J are TRBV7-9 and TRBJ1-2; 7 bases match TRBD1. V lost 5 bases and J lost 4; bases outside the gene matches: 4. This CDR3 has 13 residues. The germline V gene has CDR1 SEHNR and CDR2 FQNEAQ (reference sequence). The CDR3 coding sequence is TGTGCCAGCAGCCCGGGACAGATCTATGGCTACACCTTC. Translation gives CASSPGQIYGYTF.

The J gene is TRBJ1-2, the V gene TRBV28, with D unclear. The CDR3 consists of 11 residues. CDR1 MDHEN and CDR2 SYDVKM come from the germline V gene. V shed 4 bases and J shed 7 bases, with 7 bases lying between them. CDR3 region: CASSSNGGYTF. Written as DNA, the CDR3 is TGTGCCAGCAGTTCCAACGGTGGCTACACCTTC.

This clone was picked up a small number of times. The rearrangement joins TRBV5-6 to TRBJ2-7; D unresolved. The germline CDR1 and CDR2 sequences are SGHDT and YYEEEE. Trimming removed 7 bases at V and 0 bases at J, with 8 bases between. The CDR3 sequence is 12 residues long. Here the CDR3 DNA reads TGTGCCAGCTCTGGCGGCTCCTACGAGCAGTACTTC. Its protein is CASSGGSYEQYF.

V and J are TRBV19 and TRBJ1-5; TRBD1 matches 10 bases. There are 15 residues in the CDR3. Trimming at V came to 6 bases and at J to 7 bases, leaving 9 bases not matched to a gene. Germline CDR1 LNHDA, CDR2 SQIVND (reference sequence). This chain's CDR3 is CASRDWDRGPQPQHF. For the CDR3, the DNA is TGTGCCAGTAGAGACTGGGACAGGGGTCCCCAGCCCCAGCATTTT.

This rearrangement joins TRBV13 to TRBJ2-3, with 9 positions matching TRBD2. This CDR3 contains 15 residues. CDR1 and CDR2 (germline): PRHDT, FYEKMQ (reference sequence). The V segment lost 4 bases and the J segment 5 bases; nucleotides outside the gene matches: 7. This CDR3 is CASSSYTSGLDTQYF. The CDR3 DNA follows: TGTGCCAGCAGCTCATACACTAGCGGGCTAGATACGCAGTATTTT.

Only a few counts were recorded for this clone. This rearrangement joins TRBV15 to TRBJ1-1; 7 nucleotides line up with TRBD1. This CDR3 has 14 amino acids. Trimming cost V 6 bases and J 1 base; bases outside gene matches: 5. Germline V gene sequence: CDR1 LNHNV, CDR2 YYDKDF (reference sequence). Here the CDR3 DNA reads TGTGCCACCAGTGAACAGGGGCCGAACACTGAAGCTTTCTTT. It yields the protein CATSEQGPNTEAFF.

The chain has TRBV25-1 and TRBJ2-5; the D gene is possibly TRBD2 (5 bases). The CDR3 contains 14 residues. Trimming pared 3 bases from V and 5 bases from J, leaving 13 bases between. Germline CDR1 is MGHDK and CDR2 is SYGVNS. The CDR3 bases are TGTGCCAGCAGTGATTTGGGGAGATGGGAGACCCAGTACTTC. Protein product: CASSDLGRWETQYF. Full variable domain (outside the CDR3, taken from reference TRBV25-1 and TRBJ2-5): EADIYQTPRYLVIGTGKKITLECSQTMGHDKMYWYQQDPGMELHLIHYSYGVNSTEKGDLSSESTVSRIRTEHFPLTLESARPSHTSQYLCASSDLGRWETQYFGPGTRLLVL.

This clone was counted a single time. The chain links TRBV7-9 to TRBJ1-6; 9 bases match TRBD1. This CDR3 has 15 amino acids. V lost 8 bases and J lost 5; bases outside the gene matches: 7. In germline, CDR1 is SEHNR, CDR2 FQNEAQ (reference sequence). CDR3 DNA sequence: TGTGCCAGCGGACGGAGACAGGGGGATAATTCACCCCTCCACTTT. Translated: CASGRRQGDNSPLHF.

There are a few counts of this clone. This rearrangement joins TRBV6-6 to TRBJ2-7, with TRBD1 as a possible D gene (6 bases). This CDR3 spans 15 amino acids. The V and J ends lost 7 bases and 2 bases respectively, with 18 bases between them. CDR1 is MNHNY and CDR2 is SVGAGI in the germline V gene (reference sequence). This CDR3 is CASKIGQTLTYEQYF. CDR3 DNA: TGTGCCAGCAAAATCGGACAGACCCTGACCTACGAGCAGTACTTC.

This clone was found a few times. The chain links TRBV6-6 to TRBJ1-2, with D maybe TRBD1 (5 bases). The V gene's germline CDR1 is MNHNY and CDR2 SVGAGI (reference sequence). V dropped 4 bases and J dropped 8 bases, with 20 bases sitting between them. The CDR3 consists of 15 residues. The chain's CDR3 is CASSFQTGRVGGYTF. CDR3 DNA sequence: TGTGCCAGCAGTTTCCAAACAGGACGGGTCGGGGGCTACACCTTC.

The rearrangement uses TRBV9 and TRBJ2-3, with 8 positions matching TRBD2. CDR1 and CDR2 (germline): SGDLS, YYNGEE. The V and J ends lost 0 bases and 0 bases, in that order; junction bases with no gene match: 3. The CDR3 runs 16 residues. In nucleotides, the CDR3 is TGTGCCAGCAGCGTAGGGGCGGGAGGAAGCACAGATACGCAGTATTTT. Amino acids: CASSVGAGGSTDTQYF.

This clone was seen only once. The gene calls are TRBV29-1 and TRBJ2-6, with D uncertain. Trimming took 6 bases from V and 0 from J, leaving 9 bases between them. CDR3 length: 14 residues. Germline CDR1 and CDR2: SQVTM and ANQGSEA. The CDR3 DNA reads as TGCAGCGTCAAAGAGGTCTCTGGGGCCAACGTCCTGACTTTC. Its protein is CSVKEVSGANVLTF.

The J gene is TRBJ2-2, the V gene TRBV4-3; 8 bases are a match to TRBD1. The trim removed 1 base at V and 3 bases at J, leaving 4 bases unmatched. The CDR3 is 16 residues long. CDR1 is LGHNA, CDR2 YSLEER, per germline. The CDR3 region has the DNA TGCGCCAGCAGCCAAGCAGGGGGCGCCGACACCGGGGAGCTGTTTTTT. Encoded protein: CASSQAGGADTGELFF.

This chain joins TRBV5-6 and TRBJ2-1; 11 bases match TRBD2. The germline CDR1 and CDR2 sequences are SGHDT and YYEEEE. The CDR3 totals 16 residues. The J segment lost 2 bases and the V segment lost 4 bases, leaving 5 bases of the junction unmatched. CDR3: CASSISGRVTYNEQFF. The CDR3 DNA reads as TGTGCCAGCAGCATTAGCGGGAGGGTAACCTACAATGAGCAGTTCTTC.

The chain couples TRBV7-9 to TRBJ2-2, with no clear D. V was pared by 7 bases and J by 0 bases, with 6 bases between. CDR1 and CDR2 from the germline V gene are SEHNR and FQNEAQ (reference sequence). The CDR3 totals 13 residues. CDR3 residues: CASTSSNTGELFF. The CDR3 DNA follows: TGTGCCAGCACTTCCTCGAACACCGGGGAGCTGTTTTTT. The variable domain in full, completed from reference TRBV7-9 and TRBJ2-2, reads DTGVSQNPRHKITKRGQNVTFRCDPISEHNRLYWYRQTLGQGPEFLTYFQNEAQLEKSRLLSDRFSAERPKGSFSTLEIQRTEQGDSAMYLCASTSSNTGELFFGEGSRLTVL.

The chain carries TRBV7-2 and TRBJ2-7, with 9 bases that match TRBD1. Germline-derived CDR1 and CDR2 are SGHTA and FQGNSA. With 4 bases clipped from V and 2 bases from J, the junction kept 3 bases outside the gene matches. This CDR3 contains 14 residues. CDR3 DNA: TGTGCCAGCAGCTCGGGACAGGGACCCTACGAGCAGTACTTC. Protein product: CASSSGQGPYEQYF.

The chain links TRBV18 to TRBJ1-1, with D perhaps TRBD1 (5 bases). CDR1 and CDR2 from the germline V gene are KGHSH and LQKENI. This CDR3 is built from 13 residues. With 2 bases removed from V and 5 bases from J, the gap between germline ends came to 9 bases. CDR3 residues: CASSPGAGTEAFF. The CDR3 bases are TGTGCCAGCTCACCAGGGGCAGGTACTGAAGCTTTCTTT.

V usage is TRBV11-2 and J usage is TRBJ2-3; D is possibly TRBD1 (6 bases). In germline, CDR1 is SGHAT, CDR2 FQNNGV. The length of the CDR3 is 15 residues. V dropped 5 bases and J dropped 2 bases, with 14 bases sitting between them. This CDR3 is CASSPYHRVTDTQYF. The DNA of the CDR3 is TGTGCCAGCAGCCCATATCACAGGGTCACAGATACGCAGTATTTT.

The chain has TRBV28 and TRBJ1-4, with 8 bases matching TRBD1. The CDR3 covers 16 residues. The junction had 11 bases not matched to a gene; V was cut back by 4 bases and J by 7 bases. Germline assignment: CDR1 MDHEN and CDR2 SYDVKM. The CDR3 nucleotides read TGTGCCAGCAGTTGGCAGGGGGCGGGAAGGCGTGAAAAACTGTTTTTT. It specifies CASSWQGAGRREKLFF. The whole variable domain, filled in from reference TRBV28 and TRBJ1-4, reads DVKVTQSSRYLVKRTGEKVFLECVQDMDHENMFWYRQDPGLGLRLIYFSYDVKMKEKGDIPEGYSVSREKKERFSLILESASTNQTSMYLCASSWQGAGRREKLFFGSGTQLSVL.

The chain has TRBV5-6 and TRBJ1-1; no firm D call. CDR3 size: 13 residues. V shed 4 bases and J shed 3 bases, with 10 bases lying between them. Germline V gene data show CDR1 as SGHDT and CDR2 as YYEEEE. DNA for the CDR3: TGTGCCAGCAGCCCGGAGGGCTACACTGAAGCTTTCTTT. This translates into CASSPEGYTEAFF.

V usage is TRBV7-9 and J usage is TRBJ2-4; possible D gene TRBD1, 6 bases. CDR3 length equals 16 residues. V lost 1 base to trimming and J lost 1 base, with 11 bases between them. Germline V lookup: CDR1 SEHNR, CDR2 FQNEAQ (reference sequence). Here the CDR3 reads CASSLDRASAKNIQYF. For the CDR3, the DNA is TGTGCCAGCAGCTTAGACAGGGCGTCCGCCAAAAACATTCAGTACTTC.